This T cell receptor (beta chain) was observed in a study of shared clonotypes between healthy human individuals. All of the donors resided in Nashville, Tennessee, and each was a Caucasian adult. About this clone: The antigen is unknown.

The CDR3 extends over 13 amino acids. The ends were cut back, 5 bases at V and 6 bases at J, with 10 bases in the middle. CDR1 MNHEY and CDR2 SVGAGI come from the germline V gene. Generated by immunoSEQ multiplex PCR, the TCRdb table keeps only in-frame clones and is missing some. The repertoire holds some 2.4 million clones, with 93% as singletons. Findings of the study overall: Expectations were that clonotype sharing among donors would be affected by sequencing depth. Several donors had 5% to 6% of their naive CD4 clonotypes in common.

The genes are TRBV6-5 and TRBJ2-2; D may be TRBD1 (5 bases). The TCR comes from a man between 18 and 29 years old in good health. Some clones in this sample may be carry-over from other donors' samples. Source material: naive CD4+ T cells from PBMCs. Subset here: CD45RA+ positively selected. DNA for the CDR3: TGTGCCAGCAGTAGGGGTGGGCCCGGGGAGCTGTTTTTT. Its translation is CASSRGGPGELFF.